This T cell receptor (beta chain) was captured by sequencing in a study of cytomegalovirus exposure and HLA in healthy donors. Study overall: Approximately 190 million T cells yielded around 100 million unique TCR beta sequences, as an earlier analysis found.

Researchers ran the PCR with 60 Vbeta and 13 Jbeta primers. The assay was immunoSEQ multiplex PCR, and TCRdb's table has in-frame clones only and misses some. The table records some 90,000 clones, 82% of them present only once. Points on this clone: The antigen is undetermined.

CDR3 length: 15 amino acids. The germline V gene has CDR1 SGHAT and CDR2 FQNNGV. The junction had 3 bases not matched to a gene; V was cut back by 1 base and J by 4 bases. Findings of the study overall: A few chains tied to CMV proved CMV antigen-specific in vitro. In a later analysis, approximately 15,000 TCR beta sequences were associated with HLA alleles at 0.05 false discovery rate.

The sequencing sample was made of PBMCs. The rearrangement uses TRBV11-2 and TRBJ2-7; 11 positions agree with TRBD1. The clonotype was recovered from a man aged 50-59 years in good health and CMV-seronegative. CDR3 nucleotide sequence: TGTGCCAGCAGCTTAGGGTGGGACAGGGGGTACGAGCAGTACTTC. Its translation: CASSLGWDRGYEQYF.